This TCR beta chain stems from a study of blood T cell repertoires in COVID-19. Study-wide context: Sources were T cells, B-cell-depleted T cells, or PBMCs; the material itself was cDNA or gDNA.

Assignment of participants to cohorts was predicated upon participant-reported clinical history. TCRdb's copy holds only in-frame clones and misses some; the assay was immunoSEQ multiplex PCR. The sample lists 350,000 to 450,000 clones; around 91% were seen once. Trimming removed 5 bases from V and 4 bases from J; junction bases left unmatched: 5. This CDR3 comprises 15 residues. The V gene's germline CDR1 is SGHVS and CDR2 FQNEAQ. The rearrangement uses TRBV7-8 and TRBJ2-1; 10 bases match TRBD2. The sequenced sample was PBMCs or T cells enriched from blood (not recorded which). This receptor was identified in a man aged 25 to 40 who had recovered from COVID-19. The CDR3 here is CASSRRTSGYNEQFF. CDR3 bases: TGTGCCAGCAGCCGAAGGACTAGCGGATACAATGAGCAGTTCTTC. Together with reference TRBV7-8 and TRBJ2-1, the CDR3 gives the full variable domain: GAGVSQSPRYKVAKRGQDVALRCDPISGHVSLFWYQQALGQGPEFLTYFQNEAQLDKSGLPSDRFFAERPEGSVSTLKIQRTQQEDSAVYLCASSRRTSGYNEQFFGPGTRLTVL.